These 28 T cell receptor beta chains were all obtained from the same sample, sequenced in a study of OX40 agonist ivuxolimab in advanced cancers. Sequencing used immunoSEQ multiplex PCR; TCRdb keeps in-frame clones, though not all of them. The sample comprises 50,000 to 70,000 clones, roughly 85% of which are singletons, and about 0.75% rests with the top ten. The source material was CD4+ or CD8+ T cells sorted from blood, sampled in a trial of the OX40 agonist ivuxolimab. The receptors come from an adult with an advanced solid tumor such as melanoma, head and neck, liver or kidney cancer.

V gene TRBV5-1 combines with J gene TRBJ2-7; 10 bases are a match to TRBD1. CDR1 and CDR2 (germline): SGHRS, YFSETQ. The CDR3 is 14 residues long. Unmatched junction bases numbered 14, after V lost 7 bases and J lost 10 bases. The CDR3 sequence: CASGVSTGGGKQYF. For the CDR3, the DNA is TGCGCCAGCGGGGTTTCGACAGGGGGCGGGAAACAGTACTTC.

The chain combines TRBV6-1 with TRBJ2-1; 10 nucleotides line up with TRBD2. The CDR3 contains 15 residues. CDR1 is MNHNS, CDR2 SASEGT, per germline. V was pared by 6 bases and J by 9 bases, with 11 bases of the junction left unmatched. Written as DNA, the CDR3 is TGTGCCAGCAGGAGCGGAGCGGGGGGGAGGGGTGAGCAGTTCTTC. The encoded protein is CASRSGAGGRGEQFF.

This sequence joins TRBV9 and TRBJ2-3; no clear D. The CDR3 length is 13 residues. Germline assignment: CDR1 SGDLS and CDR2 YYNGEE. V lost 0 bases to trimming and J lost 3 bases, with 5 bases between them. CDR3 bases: TGTGCCAGCAGCGTAGATAGTACAGATACGCAGTATTTT. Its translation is CASSVDSTDTQYF. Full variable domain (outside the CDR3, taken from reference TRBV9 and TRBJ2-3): DSGVTQTPKHLITATGQRVTLRCSPRSGDLSVYWYQQSLDQGLQFLIQYYNGEERAKGNILERFSAQQFPDLHSELNLSSLELGDSALYFCASSVDSTDTQYFGPGTRLTVL.

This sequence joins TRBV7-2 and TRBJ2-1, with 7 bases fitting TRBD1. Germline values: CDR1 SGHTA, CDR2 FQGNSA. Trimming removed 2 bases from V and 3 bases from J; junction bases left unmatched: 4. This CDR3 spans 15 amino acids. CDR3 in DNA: TGTGCCAGCAGCTTAACAGGGGACGGCTACAATGAGCAGTTCTTC. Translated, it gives CASSLTGDGYNEQFF.

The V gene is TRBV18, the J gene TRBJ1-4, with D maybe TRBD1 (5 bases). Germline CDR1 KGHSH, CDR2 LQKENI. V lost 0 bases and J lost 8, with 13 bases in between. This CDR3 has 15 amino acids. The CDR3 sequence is CASSPPGGSREKLFF. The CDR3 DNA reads TGTGCCAGCTCACCACCCGGGGGGAGTAGGGAAAAACTGTTTTTT.

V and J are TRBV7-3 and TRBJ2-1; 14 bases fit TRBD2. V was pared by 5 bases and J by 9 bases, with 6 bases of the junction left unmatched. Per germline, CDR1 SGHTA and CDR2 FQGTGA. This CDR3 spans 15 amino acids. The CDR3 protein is CASSARGTSGSEQFF. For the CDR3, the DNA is TGTGCCAGCAGCGCCCGGGGGACTAGCGGGAGTGAGCAGTTCTTC.

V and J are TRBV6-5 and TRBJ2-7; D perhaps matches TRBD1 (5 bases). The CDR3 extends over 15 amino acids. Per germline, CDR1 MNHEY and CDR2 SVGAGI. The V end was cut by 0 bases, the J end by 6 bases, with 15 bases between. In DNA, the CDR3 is TGTGCCAGCAGTTACTCGAGTTATTTGGGGCGCGAGCAGTACTTC. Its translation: CASSYSSYLGREQYF.

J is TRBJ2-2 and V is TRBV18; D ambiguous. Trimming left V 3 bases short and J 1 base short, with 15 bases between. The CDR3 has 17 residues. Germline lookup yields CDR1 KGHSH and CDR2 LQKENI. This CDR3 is CASSPTARVLNTGELFF. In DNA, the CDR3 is TGTGCCAGCTCACCTACGGCGAGAGTATTGAACACCGGGGAGCTGTTTTTT.

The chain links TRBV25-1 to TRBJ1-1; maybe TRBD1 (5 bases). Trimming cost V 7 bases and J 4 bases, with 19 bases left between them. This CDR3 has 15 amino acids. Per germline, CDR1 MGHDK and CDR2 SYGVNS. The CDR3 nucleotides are TGTGCCAGCATCCCTATGGCAGGGCTGGCCACTGAAGCTTTCTTT. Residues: CASIPMAGLATEAFF.

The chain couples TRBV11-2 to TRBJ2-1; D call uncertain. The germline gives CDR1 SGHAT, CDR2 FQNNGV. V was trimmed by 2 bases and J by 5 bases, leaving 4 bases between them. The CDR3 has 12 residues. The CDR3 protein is CASSLIDNEQFF. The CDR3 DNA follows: TGTGCCAGCAGCTTAATCGACAATGAGCAGTTCTTC.

CDR3 loop: CASSLSSGSYEQYF. CDR3 nucleotides: TGCGCCAGCAGCTTGAGTAGCGGGAGCTACGAGCAGTACTTC. This sequence joins TRBV5-1 and TRBJ2-7, with 9 nucleotides matching TRBD2. Germline V gives CDR1 SGHRS, CDR2 YFSETQ. V gave up 1 base and J gave up 3 bases; unmatched junction bases: 2. The CDR3 is 14 amino acids.

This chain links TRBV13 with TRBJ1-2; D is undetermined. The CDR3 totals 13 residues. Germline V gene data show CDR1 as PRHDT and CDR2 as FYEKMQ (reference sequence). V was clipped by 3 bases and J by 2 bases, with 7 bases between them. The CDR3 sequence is CASSFRENYGYTF. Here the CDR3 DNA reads TGTGCCAGCAGCTTCCGGGAAAACTATGGCTACACCTTC.

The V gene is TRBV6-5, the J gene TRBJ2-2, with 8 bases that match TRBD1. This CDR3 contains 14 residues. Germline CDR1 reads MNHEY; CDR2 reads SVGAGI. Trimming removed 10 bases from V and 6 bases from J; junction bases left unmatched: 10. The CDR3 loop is CATSGGRGPGELFF. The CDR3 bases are TGTGCCACCTCAGGGGGCAGGGGGCCCGGGGAGCTGTTTTTT.

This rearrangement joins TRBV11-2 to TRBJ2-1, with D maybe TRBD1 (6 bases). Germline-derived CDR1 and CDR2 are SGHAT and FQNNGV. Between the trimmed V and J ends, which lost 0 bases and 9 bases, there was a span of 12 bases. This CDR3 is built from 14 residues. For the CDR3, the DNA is TGTGCCAGCAGCTTAGATGGGGGCCTGGGTGAGCAGTTCTTC. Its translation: CASSLDGGLGEQFF.

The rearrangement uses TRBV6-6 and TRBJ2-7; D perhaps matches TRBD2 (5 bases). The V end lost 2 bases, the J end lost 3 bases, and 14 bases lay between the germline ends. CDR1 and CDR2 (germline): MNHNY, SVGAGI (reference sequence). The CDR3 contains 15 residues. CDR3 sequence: CASSYEGAKGYEQYF. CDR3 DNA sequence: TGTGCCAGCAGTTACGAGGGCGCGAAAGGCTACGAGCAGTACTTC.

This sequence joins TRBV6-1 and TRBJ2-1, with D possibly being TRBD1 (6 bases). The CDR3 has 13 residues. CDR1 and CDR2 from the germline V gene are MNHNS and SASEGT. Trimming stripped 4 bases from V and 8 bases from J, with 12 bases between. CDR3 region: CASSVGDIYEQFF. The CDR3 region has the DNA TGTGCCAGCAGTGTGGGGGACATCTATGAGCAGTTCTTC.

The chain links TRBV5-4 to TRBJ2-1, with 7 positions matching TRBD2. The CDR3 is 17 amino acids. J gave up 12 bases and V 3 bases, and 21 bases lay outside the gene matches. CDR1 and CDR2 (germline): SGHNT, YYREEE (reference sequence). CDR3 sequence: CASSWGGTGTTLKGQFF. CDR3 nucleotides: TGTGCCAGCAGCTGGGGGGGAACCGGGACCACATTAAAGGGGCAGTTCTTC. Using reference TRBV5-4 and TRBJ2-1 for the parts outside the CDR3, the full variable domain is ETGVTQSPTHLIKTRGQQVTLRCSSQSGHNTVSWYQQALGQGPQFIFQYYREEENGRGNFPPRFSGLQFPNYSSELNVNALELDDSALYLCASSWGGTGTTLKGQFFGPGTRLTVL.

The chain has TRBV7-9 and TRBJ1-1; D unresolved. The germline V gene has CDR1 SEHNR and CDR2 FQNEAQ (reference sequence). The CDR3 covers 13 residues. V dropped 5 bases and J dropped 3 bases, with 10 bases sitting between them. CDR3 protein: CASSEGLYTEAFF. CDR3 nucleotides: TGTGCCAGCAGCGAAGGCCTATACACTGAAGCTTTCTTT.

The CDR3 spells CASSSGQGRDGYTF. The CDR3 DNA follows: TGTGCCAGCAGCTCGGGACAGGGGAGGGATGGCTACACCTTC. The genes are TRBV7-3 and TRBJ1-2; TRBD1 agrees at 10 bases. Germline lookup yields CDR1 SGHTA and CDR2 FQGTGA. The CDR3 consists of 14 residues. Unmatched junction bases numbered 5, after V lost 4 bases and J lost 6 bases.

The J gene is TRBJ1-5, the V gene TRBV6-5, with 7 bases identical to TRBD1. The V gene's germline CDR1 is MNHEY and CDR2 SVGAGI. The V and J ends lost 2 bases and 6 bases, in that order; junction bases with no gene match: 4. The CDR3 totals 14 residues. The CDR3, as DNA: TGTGCCAGCAGTTACCAAACAGGGGTTCAGCCCCAGCATTTT. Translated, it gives CASSYQTGVQPQHF.

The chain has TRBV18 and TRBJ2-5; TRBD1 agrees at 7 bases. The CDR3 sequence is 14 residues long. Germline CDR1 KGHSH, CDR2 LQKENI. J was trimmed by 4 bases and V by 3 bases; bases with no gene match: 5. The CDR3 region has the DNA TGTGCCAGCTCACCCATACAGGGGAGAGAGACCCAGTACTTC. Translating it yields CASSPIQGRETQYF.

CDR3 protein: CASSNPAVAHEQFF. The CDR3 DNA is TGTGCCAGCAGTAACCCCGCGGTAGCTCATGAGCAGTTCTTC. The V call is TRBV25-1, the J call TRBJ2-1; no clear D. The CDR3 has 14 residues. Trimming pared 5 bases from V and 8 bases from J, leaving 16 bases between. Per the germline V gene, CDR1 is MGHDK and CDR2 is SYGVNS.

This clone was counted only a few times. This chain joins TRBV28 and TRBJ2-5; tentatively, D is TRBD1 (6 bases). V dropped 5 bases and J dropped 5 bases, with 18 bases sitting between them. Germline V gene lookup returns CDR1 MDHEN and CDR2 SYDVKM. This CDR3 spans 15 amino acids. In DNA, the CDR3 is TGTGCCAGCAGTCGCCAGTGGGGGCCAAAGGAGACCCAGTACTTC. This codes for CASSRQWGPKETQYF.

The CDR3 nucleotides read TGTGCCAGCAGTTACGGGACAAGGGGGAATTCACCCCTCCACTTT. Its translation is CASSYGTRGNSPLHF. The chain links TRBV6-5 to TRBJ1-6, with D maybe TRBD1 (6 bases). This CDR3 is 15 amino acids long. The V end lost 2 bases, the J end lost 7 bases, and 12 bases lay between the germline ends. CDR1 MNHEY and CDR2 SVGAGI come from the germline V gene.

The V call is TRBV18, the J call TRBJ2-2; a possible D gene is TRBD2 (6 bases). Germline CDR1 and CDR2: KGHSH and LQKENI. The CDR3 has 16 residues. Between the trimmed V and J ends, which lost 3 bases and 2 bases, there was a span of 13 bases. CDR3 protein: CASSPTGGVNTGELFF. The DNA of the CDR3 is TGTGCCAGCTCACCGACCGGGGGTGTCAACACCGGGGAGCTGTTTTTT.

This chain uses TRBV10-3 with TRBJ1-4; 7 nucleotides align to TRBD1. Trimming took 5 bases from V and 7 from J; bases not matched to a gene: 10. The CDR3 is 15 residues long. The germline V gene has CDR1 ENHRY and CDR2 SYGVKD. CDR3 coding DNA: TGTGCCATCAGTAACGGACAGGTGAACAGTGAAAAACTGTTTTTT. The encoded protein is CAISNGQVNSEKLFF.

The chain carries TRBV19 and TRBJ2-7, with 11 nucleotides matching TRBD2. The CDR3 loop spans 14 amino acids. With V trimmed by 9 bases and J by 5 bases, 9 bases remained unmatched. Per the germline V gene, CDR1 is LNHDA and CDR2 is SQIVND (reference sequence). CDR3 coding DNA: TGTGCCAGCAGGACTAGCGGGTCGGACAACGAGCAGTACTTC. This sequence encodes CASRTSGSDNEQYF.

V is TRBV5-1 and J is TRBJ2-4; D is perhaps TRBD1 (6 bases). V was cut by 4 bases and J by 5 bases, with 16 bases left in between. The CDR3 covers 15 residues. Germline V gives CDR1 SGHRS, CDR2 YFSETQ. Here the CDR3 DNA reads TGCGCCAGCAGCGATCCGACAGGACCTCAAAACATTCAGTACTTC. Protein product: CASSDPTGPQNIQYF.